Listed below are T cell receptor beta chains from one sample, sequenced in a study of shared clonotypes between healthy human individuals. TCRdb's copy holds only in-frame clones and misses some; the assay was immunoSEQ multiplex PCR. Among about 580,000 clones listed, about 98% were seen once. The sequencing sample was made of naive CD8+ T cells sorted from blood. Source of these receptors: a man aged 30 to 45 in good health. Each CDR3 is given with its conserved first and last residue. D genes are given only for firm matches. Size values are once, few and many counts, or a class for expanded clones, and some rows have none.

TRBV27,.,.,TRBJ1-1,CASFDGPEAFF,TGTGCCAGCTTCGACGGCCCTGAAGCTTTCTTT
TRBV6-1,.,.,TRBJ1-1,CASSDRGQLNTEAFF,TGTGCCAGCAGCGACCGGGGACAACTGAACACTGAAGCTTTCTTT
TRBV11-2,.,TRBD1,TRBJ1-5,CASSLGQNQPQHF,TGTGCCAGCAGCTTGGGACAGAATCAGCCCCAGCATTTT
TRBV11-2,.,.,TRBJ1-1,CASSLGGKREAFF,TGTGCCAGCAGTTTAGGGGGAAAACGGGAAGCTTTCTTT
TRBV5-8,.,TRBD1,TRBJ2-1,CASSGDRLNPNEQFF,TGTGCCAGCAGCGGGGACAGGCTGAACCCCAATGAGCAGTTCTTC
TRBV9,.,TRBD2,TRBJ2-1,CASSVGTSGRDEQFF,TGTGCCAGCAGCGTAGGGACTAGCGGGAGAGATGAGCAGTTCTTC
TRBV11-2,.,.,TRBJ2-1,CASSLGKLGAGLNEQFF,TGTGCCAGCAGCTTAGGGAAGCTCGGGGCAGGGCTAAATGAGCAGTTCTTC
TRBV5-6,.,.,TRBJ2-7,CASRGLVIGNYEQYF,TGTGCCAGCAGGGGTTTGGTTATTGGAAACTACGAGCAGTACTTC
TRBV2,once,.,TRBJ2-7,CASSGTLVYEQYF,TGTGCCAGCAGCGGGACTTTGGTCTACGAGCAGTACTTC
TRBV6-6,.,TRBD1,TRBJ1-1,CASSYQGAGTEAFF,TGTGCCAGCAGTTACCAGGGGGCGGGCACTGAAGCTTTCTTT
TRBV5-1,.,TRBD1,TRBJ1-1,CASSLWDRVNTEAFF,TGCGCCAGCAGCTTATGGGACAGGGTGAACACTGAAGCTTTCTTT
TRBV27,once,TRBD2,TRBJ2-7,CASSQLAGDYEQYF,TGTGCCAGCAGTCAACTAGCGGGAGACTACGAGCAGTACTTC
TRBV27,once,.,TRBJ2-1,CASSLDRGGNNEQFF,TGTGCCAGCAGCCTCGACAGGGGAGGGAACAATGAGCAGTTCTTC
TRBV18,.,.,TRBJ2-2,CASSPYSRGLFTGELFF,TGTGCCAGCTCACCGTACTCGCGGGGGCTTTTCACCGGGGAGCTGTTTTTT
TRBV7-6,.,.,TRBJ2-3,CASSLGRGTDTQYF,TGTGCCAGCAGCTTAGGCAGGGGCACAGATACGCAGTATTTT
TRBV9,once,.,TRBJ2-2,CASSVVGTLSGELFF,TGTGCCAGCAGCGTAGTGGGGACCCTGTCCGGGGAGCTGTTTTTT
TRBV28,.,.,TRBJ2-3,CASSLTLSTDTQYF,TGTGCCAGCAGTTTGACCCTCAGCACAGATACGCAGTATTTT
TRBV7-9,.,TRBD1,TRBJ2-1,CASSSGQGAFFSSYNEQFF,TGTGCCAGCAGCTCGGGACAGGGGGCCTTCTTCAGCTCCTACAATGAGCAGTTCTTC
TRBV7-9,.,TRBD1,TRBJ2-2,CASSSNRGSNTGELFF,TGTGCCAGCAGCTCTAACAGGGGCTCGAACACCGGGGAGCTGTTTTTT
TRBV6-5,.,.,TRBJ1-5,CASSASNNQPQHF,TGTGCCAGCAGTGCAAGCAACAATCAGCCCCAGCATTTT
TRBV29-1,.,TRBD2,TRBJ2-1,CSVGRTSGTYNEQFF,TGCAGCGTGGGAAGGACTAGCGGGACTTACAATGAGCAGTTCTTC
TRBV27,.,.,TRBJ2-1,CASSLLGTNEQFF,TGTGCCAGCAGTTTATTAGGGACTAATGAGCAGTTCTTC
TRBV2,.,TRBD2,TRBJ2-1,CASPGTSLSSLQFF,TGTGCCAGCCCCGGGACTAGTCTTAGCAGTTTGCAGTTCTTC
TRBV5-6,.,.,TRBJ1-1,CASSVEWGKDTEAFF,TGTGCCAGCAGCGTGGAATGGGGGAAGGACACTGAAGCTTTCTTT
TRBV5-6,.,.,TRBJ1-1,CASSLVSGSYEAFF,TGTGCCAGCAGCTTGGTATCTGGGTCCTATGAAGCTTTCTTT
TRBV7-9,.,.,TRBJ2-3,CASNTLAMSGDTQYF,TGTGCCAGCAACACACTAGCCATGTCGGGAGATACGCAGTATTTT
TRBV5-1,.,.,TRBJ2-1,CASSPPPPSSYNEQFF,TGCGCCAGCAGCCCTCCTCCTCCTAGCTCCTACAATGAGCAGTTCTTC
TRBV7-9,few,TRBD2,TRBJ2-7,CASSTGTSGSYEQYF,TGTGCCAGCAGCACAGGGACTAGCGGGAGCTACGAGCAGTACTTC
TRBV13,.,.,TRBJ2-1,CASSPRPYPAKIDNEQFF,TGTGCCAGCAGCCCGCGGCCGTACCCAGCGAAAATAGACAATGAGCAGTTCTTC
TRBV4-1,.,.,TRBJ1-3,CASSHGRQVLPGNTIYF,TGCGCCAGCAGCCACGGGAGACAGGTCCTCCCTGGAAACACCATATATTTT
TRBV5-1,.,TRBD2,TRBJ2-3,CASSLRLAGEWPDTQYF,TGCGCCAGCAGCTTGCGATTAGCGGGAGAATGGCCAGATACGCAGTATTTT
TRBV27,.,.,TRBJ2-1,CASSQPGTGKISEQFF,TGTGCCAGCAGTCAACCCGGGACTGGGAAAATTAGCGAGCAGTTCTTC
TRBV2,.,TRBD2,TRBJ2-1,CASSPVASGRPYNEQFF,TGTGCCAGCAGCCCGGTGGCTAGCGGGAGGCCTTACAATGAGCAGTTCTTC
TRBV7-7,.,TRBD2,TRBJ2-3,CASSLAGGITDTQYF,TGTGCTAGCAGCTTAGCGGGAGGAATCACAGATACGCAGTATTTT
TRBV7-9,.,.,TRBJ2-7,CASSLAGGQYF,TGTGCCAGCAGCTTAGCTGGGGGACAGTACTTC
TRBV7-7,.,TRBD2,TRBJ2-2,CASSLRTSGPNTGELFF,TGTGCCAGCAGCTTGAGGACTAGCGGGCCTAACACCGGGGAGCTGTTTTTT